The clone carrying this TCR beta chain was seen a handful of times. The antigen is not known. A read error may account for a junction end that differs from germline. These data come from a study of T cells after yellow fever vaccination. Whole-study context: Those fractions that held only low numbers of cells were prepared using the SMART-Seq v4 Ultra Low Input RNA kit.

The study's findings and limits: Reappearance after the booster was seen for most primary-vaccination clones, at 95% to 96% CD4 and 70% to 90% CD8. Bulk-population clonotypes that are abundant could appear as contaminants in FACS-sorted repertoires.

Universal primer sites and UMIs were introduced during 5'RACE template-switching synthesis of TCR cDNA. MiXCR was run by TCRdb on the 5' RACE reads, yielding one entry per CDR3 protein. The repertoire consists of over 300,000 distinct CDR3 sequences, with 4.1% occurring once and the leading ten covering under 30%. Germline lookup yields CDR1 MNHEY and CDR2 SVGAGI. CDR3 length equals 13 residues. The gene calls are TRBV6-5 and TRBJ2-2; no clear D. The sequence was collected from a man younger than 30 who received the YFV17D yellow fever vaccine. The input for sequencing was PBMCs, taken 5 days after the yellow fever booster vaccination. The CDR3 DNA is TGTGCCAGCAGTTACGCGAACTCCGGGGAGCTGTTTTTT. Its translation is CASSYANSGELFF.